One TCR beta chain is described in this entry. The antigen remains undetermined. The source of the sample is a study of OX40 agonist ivuxolimab in advanced cancers. Study outcomes and limitations: On average, a greater number of expanded clones characterised CD8+ T cells relative to CD4+.

This CDR3 comprises 16 residues. V was pared by 5 bases and J by 6 bases, with 19 bases between. The germline gives CDR1 SGHTA, CDR2 FQGNSA. The assay was immunoSEQ multiplex PCR, and TCRdb's table has in-frame clones only and misses some. The repertoire consists of some 72,000 clones, with 92% occurring once and the leading ten covering roughly 0.56%. V usage is TRBV7-2 and J usage is TRBJ2-2, with a weak D call TRBD1 (6 bases). The material sequenced was CD4+ or CD8+ T cells sorted from blood, taken in a trial of the OX40 agonist ivuxolimab. This sequence originates from an adult with an advanced solid tumor such as melanoma, head and neck, liver or kidney cancer. The CDR3 sequence is CASSLRQVRSAGELFF. CDR3 nucleotide sequence: TGTGCCAGCAGCCTAAGACAGGTTCGGTCGGCCGGGGAGCTGTTTTTT.